This TCR beta chain was sequenced for a study of blood T cell repertoires in COVID-19. Whole-study context: Researchers got acute and convalescent COVID-19 samples from the United States, Italy and Spain. T cells, B-cell-depleted T cells, or PBMCs provided the cDNA or gDNA that served as material.

In the original workflow: Counts of nucleated cells, estimated from reference gene primer amplification, were obtained. TCRdb's table, derived via immunoSEQ multiplex PCR, lists solely in-frame clones and lacks some. D and trimming were read from the DNA, whereas the V and J calls and clone size are those reported in that table. Found here are over 100,000 clones, 70% to 90% of them singletons; the top ten hold approximately 4.2%. From germline, CDR1 is KGHDR and CDR2 SFDVKD. Trimming cost V 5 bases and J 4 bases; bases outside gene matches: 8. The CDR3 is 16 residues long. The V and J genes are TRBV24-1 and TRBJ2-2; 8 bases agree with TRBD1. The sequencing sample was made of peripheral blood. The receptor was derived from a middle-aged man with acute or convalescent COVID-19. For the CDR3, the DNA is TGTGCCACCAGTGGTCCGGGACAGGACCGCACCGGGGAGCTGTTTTTT. It yields the protein CATSGPGQDRTGELFF.